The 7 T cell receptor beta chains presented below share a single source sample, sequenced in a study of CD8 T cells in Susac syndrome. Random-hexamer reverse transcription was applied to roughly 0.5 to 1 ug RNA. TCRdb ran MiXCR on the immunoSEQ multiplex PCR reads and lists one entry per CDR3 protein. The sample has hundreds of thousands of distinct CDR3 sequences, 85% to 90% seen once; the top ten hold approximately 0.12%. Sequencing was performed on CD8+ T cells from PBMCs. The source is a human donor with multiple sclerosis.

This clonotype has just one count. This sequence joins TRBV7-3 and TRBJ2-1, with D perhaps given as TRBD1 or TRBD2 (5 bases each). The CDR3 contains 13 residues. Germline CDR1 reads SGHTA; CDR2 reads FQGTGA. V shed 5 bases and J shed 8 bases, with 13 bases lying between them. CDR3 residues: CASSPGQPDEQFF. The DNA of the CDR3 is TGTGCCAGCAGCCCGGGGCAGCCCGATGAGCAGTTCTTC.

CDR3 region: CSAAQGPNSNQPQHF. The CDR3, as DNA: TGCAGTGCAGCCCAGGGGCCCAATAGCAATCAGCCCCAGCATTTT. This chain links TRBV20-1 with TRBJ1-5, with D possibly TRBD1 on 6 matching bases. The germline gives CDR1 DFQATT, CDR2 SNEGSKA (reference sequence). This CDR3 region has 15 residues. V was clipped by 6 bases and J by 0 bases, with 15 bases between them.

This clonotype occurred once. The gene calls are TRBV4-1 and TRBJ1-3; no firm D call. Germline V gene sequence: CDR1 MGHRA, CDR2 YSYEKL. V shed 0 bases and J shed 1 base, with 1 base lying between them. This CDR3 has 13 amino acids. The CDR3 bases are TGCGCCAGCAGCCAAGAATCTGGAAACACCATATATTTT. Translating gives CASSQESGNTIYF.

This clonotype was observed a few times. The CDR3 protein is CASSQFPAGGYNEQFF. The CDR3 DNA reads TGTGCCAGCAGCCAATTCCCGGCGGGAGGGTACAATGAGCAGTTCTTC. This rearrangement joins TRBV3-1 to TRBJ2-1, with TRBD2 matching 9 bases. Germline CDR1 LGHDT, CDR2 YNNKEL (reference sequence). CDR3 length equals 16 residues. V lost 2 bases, J lost 4 bases, and 6 bases stayed unmatched.

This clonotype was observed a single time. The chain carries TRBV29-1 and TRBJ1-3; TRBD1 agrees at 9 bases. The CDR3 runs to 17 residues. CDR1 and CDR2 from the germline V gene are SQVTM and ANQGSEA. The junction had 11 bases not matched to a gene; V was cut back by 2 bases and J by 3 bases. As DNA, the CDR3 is TGCAGCGTTGAATCTTTCACAGGGGGCGTCGATGGAAACACCATATATTTT. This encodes CSVESFTGGVDGNTIYF.

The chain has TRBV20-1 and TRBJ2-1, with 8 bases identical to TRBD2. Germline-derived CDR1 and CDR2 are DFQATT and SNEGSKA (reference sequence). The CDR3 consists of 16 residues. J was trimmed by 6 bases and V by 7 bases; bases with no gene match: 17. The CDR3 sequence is CSVPIPGGGVFNEQFF. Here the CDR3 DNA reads TGCAGTGTCCCGATACCCGGGGGGGGAGTTTTCAATGAGCAGTTCTTC.

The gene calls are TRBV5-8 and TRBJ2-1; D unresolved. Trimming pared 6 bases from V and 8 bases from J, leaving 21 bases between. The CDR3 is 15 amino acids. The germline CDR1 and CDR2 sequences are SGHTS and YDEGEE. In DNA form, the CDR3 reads TGTGCCAGCACTAACTCCGGGCTTACGTCCCATGAGCAGTTCTTC. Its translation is CASTNSGLTSHEQFF.